This entry features one T cell receptor beta chain sequence. Antigen specificity is unknown. This entry comes from a study of regulatory T cells in long-lasting Graves disease. On the study more broadly: For under 3 months, newly diagnosed Graves' patients had been taking antithyroid drugs.

Assembly of TCR beta libraries relied on iRepertoire HTBI primers together with Arm-PCR of CDR3 regions. From the multiplex PCR reads, TCRdb called clonotypes with MiXCR, one entry per CDR3 protein. The table has roughly 420,000 distinct CDR3 sequences, 15% to 18% seen once. The V gene's germline CDR1 is SNHLY and CDR2 FYNNEI. This CDR3 is 16 amino acids long. V shed 9 bases, J shed 6 bases, and the junction held 18 bases outside the gene matches. Time point given: newly diagnosed GD, antithyroid drugs for less than 3 months. PBMC-derived RNA was used for the TCR library. A volume of nine milliliters of peripheral blood was collected in EDTA tubes. Study results and limitations: TCR diversity was lower in persistent Graves' patients than in newly diagnosed ones. TRBV28 was favored in persistent disease, as were TRBJ1-2 and TRBJ2-5.

This clonotype originated in a female donor with Graves disease. The rearrangement joins TRBV2 to TRBJ2-7, with TRBD2 identical over 9 bases. The sample consisted of peripheral blood mononuclear cells (PBMCs), taken at new diagnosis, from a patient treated with antithyroid drugs. The CDR3 sequence is CARERTGASGISEQYF. The CDR3 region has the DNA TGTGCCAGAGAGCGAACCGGGGCTAGCGGGATAAGCGAGCAGTACTTC.